These T cell receptor beta chains were read from a single sample in a study of cytomegalovirus exposure and HLA in healthy donors. TCRdb's table, derived via immunoSEQ multiplex PCR, lists solely in-frame clones and lacks some. The sample contains approximately 170,000 clones, roughly 81% of which appear only once. Sequencing used PBMCs. The source is a woman aged 25-40 years in good health and CMV-seropositive. CDR3s include the opening cysteine and the closing phenylalanine or tryptophan. The D gene is left open where the match is weak. Part of the rows lack a size; the others show once, few, many or a class for expanded clones.

CASSVGWGQLSGEQYF,TGTGCCAGCAGCGTAGGCTGGGGACAACTTTCTGGCGAGCAGTACTTC,-,-,TRBV9,TRBJ2-7
CASTQKGMNTEAFF,TGTGCCAGCACCCAAAAGGGGATGAACACTGAAGCTTTCTTT,-,-,TRBV28,TRBJ1-1
CASSLMPAGLEQYF,TGTGCCAGCAGTTTAATGCCTGCGGGGCTCGAGCAGTACTTC,-,-,TRBV28,TRBJ2-7
CASSSRDIINYGYTF,TGTGCCAGCAGCTCCCGGGACATCATTAACTATGGCTACACCTTC,-,-,TRBV7-9,TRBJ1-2
CASSQEGGRAKDEQYF,TGTGCCAGCAGCCAAGAGGGCGGGAGGGCCAAAGACGAGCAGTACTTC,TRBD2,-,TRBV14,TRBJ2-7
CASKSIQGVKGYTF,TGTGCCAGCAAATCAATACAGGGGGTAAAAGGCTACACCTTC,TRBD1,-,TRBV6-5,TRBJ1-2
CASSVPGGLQHF,TGTGCCAGTAGTGTCCCAGGGGGGCTCCAGCATTTT,TRBD1,-,TRBV19,TRBJ1-5
CASRGTALAVNQPQHF,TGTGCCAGCCGAGGAACAGCCTTAGCGGTCAATCAGCCCCAGCATTTT,-,few,TRBV28,TRBJ1-5
CASSQGDGPGLADYSYEQYF,TGTGCCAGCAGCCAAGGAGATGGGCCGGGACTAGCGGACTACTCCTACGAGCAGTACTTC,TRBD2,once,TRBV11-3,TRBJ2-7
CATSRASGSSSEQFF,TGTGCCACCAGCAGAGCGAGCGGGAGCTCTTCCGAGCAGTTCTTC,TRBD2,-,TRBV15,TRBJ2-1
CASSPRLAGGRNISHEQFF,TGTGCCAGCAGCCCCCGACTAGCGGGAGGGCGGAATATTTCCCATGAGCAGTTCTTC,TRBD2,-,TRBV7-9,TRBJ2-1
CASQRQGNTGELFF,TGCGCCAGCCAGAGACAGGGAAACACCGGGGAGCTGTTTTTT,TRBD1,-,TRBV10-2,TRBJ2-2
CASSSSSYEQYF,TGTGCCAGCAGCTCTAGCTCCTACGAGCAGTACTTC,-,-,TRBV7-6,TRBJ2-7
CASSMDILYNEQFF,TGTGCCAGTAGTATGGACATTTTATACAATGAGCAGTTCTTC,-,-,TRBV19,TRBJ2-1
CASGHRQDPYYEQYF,TGCGCCAGCGGACACAGACAGGACCCATACTACGAGCAGTACTTC,-,once,TRBV4-1,TRBJ2-7
CASSFRGGLAANEQFF,TGTGCCAGTAGCTTCAGGGGGGGACTAGCGGCCAATGAGCAGTTCTTC,TRBD2,-,TRBV19,TRBJ2-1
CASSKIRGSRVTGELFF,TGTGCCAGCAGCAAAATCCGCGGGAGTAGGGTCACCGGGGAGCTGTTTTTT,-,-,TRBV21-1,TRBJ2-2
CASRPSTGGAGKTQYF,TGTGCCAGCAGACCTAGTACAGGGGGCGCAGGGAAGACCCAGTACTTC,TRBD1,few,TRBV28,TRBJ2-5
CASSLVPSGSNEQYF,TGTGCCAGCAGTTTAGTTCCTAGCGGGAGTAACGAGCAGTACTTC,TRBD2,-,TRBV28,TRBJ2-7
CASSVAGGPTDTQYF,TGTGCCAGCAGTGTTGCGGGAGGGCCCACAGATACGCAGTATTTT,TRBD2,few,TRBV7-2,TRBJ2-3
CASSPTLNTEAFF,TGTGCCAGCTCACCAACACTGAACACTGAAGCTTTCTTT,-,-,TRBV18,TRBJ1-1
CASSQRTSPWRDEQYF,TGTGCCAGCAGTCAACGGACTAGCCCCTGGAGGGACGAGCAGTACTTC,TRBD2,few,TRBV28,TRBJ2-7
CASSSSGTAYYNEQFF,TGTGCCAGCAGTTCATCCGGGACAGCCTACTACAATGAGCAGTTCTTC,TRBD1,-,TRBV27,TRBJ2-1
CASSRTKSSGNTIYF,TGTGCCAGCAGCAGAACCAAGAGCTCTGGAAACACCATATATTTT,-,-,TRBV13,TRBJ1-3
CASSFGDREEGYTF,TGTGCCAGCAGCTTTGGGGACAGGGAGGAGGGCTACACCTTC,TRBD1,-,TRBV7-6,TRBJ1-2
CSVGLAGGVEQFF,TGCAGCGTCGGACTAGCGGGAGGGGTTGAGCAGTTCTTC,TRBD2,-,TRBV29-1,TRBJ2-1
CASSVAGGPSSEQFF,TGTGCCAGCTCGGTAGCGGGAGGTCCCTCATCCGAGCAGTTCTTC,TRBD2,-,TRBV18,TRBJ2-1
CASQLPGSGEQFF,TGCGCCAGCCAGCTCCCCGGGTCGGGTGAGCAGTTCTTC,-,-,TRBV5-1,TRBJ2-1
CASSGTGSNQPQHF,TGTGCCAGCAGTGGGACTGGGAGCAATCAGCCCCAGCATTTT,-,-,TRBV6-1,TRBJ1-5
CASSILAGGGGNEQFF,TGTGCCAGCAGTATTCTAGCGGGAGGGGGGGGAAATGAGCAGTTCTTC,TRBD2,few,TRBV2,TRBJ2-1
CASSRPGTGLGATNEKLFF,TGTGCCAGCAGTCGTCCCGGGACAGGTTTGGGTGCAACTAATGAAAAACTGTTTTTT,TRBD1,-,TRBV4-2,TRBJ1-4
CASSYSPGGFYEQYF,TGTGCCAGCAGTTACTCTCCGGGGGGTTTCTACGAGCAGTACTTC,TRBD2,-,TRBV6-5,TRBJ2-7
CASSFPGFSGNTIYF,TGTGCCAGCAGCTTCCCAGGGTTCTCTGGAAACACCATATATTTT,-,-,TRBV4-2,TRBJ1-3
CASSASQVSGSYNEQFF,TGTGCCAGCAGCGCATCCCAAGTTAGCGGGAGCTACAATGAGCAGTTCTTC,TRBD2,few,TRBV9,TRBJ2-1
CASSPRTSALSSYNEQFF,TGTGCCAGCAGTCCCCGGACTAGCGCGCTCTCATCCTACAATGAGCAGTTCTTC,TRBD2,-,TRBV2,TRBJ2-1
CASSTYSFGGATNEKLFF,TGTGCCAGCAGCACCTATTCTTTCGGAGGGGCAACTAATGAAAAACTGTTTTTT,-,-,TRBV28,TRBJ1-4
CASSMAGGSGNTIYF,TGTGCCAGTAGTATGGCAGGGGGCTCTGGAAACACCATATATTTT,TRBD1,-,TRBV19,TRBJ1-3
CAISEQSGLAGKTSSYNEQFF,TGTGCCATCAGTGAGCAAAGCGGACTAGCGGGCAAGACGAGCTCCTACAATGAGCAGTTCTTC,TRBD2,-,TRBV10-3,TRBJ2-1
CSVEGLAGAQGSSYNEQFF,TGCAGCGTGGAAGGACTAGCGGGAGCCCAGGGGAGCTCCTACAATGAGCAGTTCTTC,TRBD2,-,TRBV29-1,TRBJ2-1
CASSAGVGNEQYF,TGCGCCAGCAGTGCGGGAGTGGGGAACGAGCAGTACTTC,-,few,TRBV10-1,TRBJ2-7
CASSIVGTSGYTGELFF,TGTGCCAGTAGTATAGTTGGGACTAGCGGCTACACCGGGGAGCTGTTTTTT,TRBD2,-,TRBV19,TRBJ2-2